A selection of T cell receptor beta chains follows, all from one sample in a study of shared clonotypes between healthy human individuals. Measured with immunoSEQ multiplex PCR; TCRdb has only the in-frame clones, and not every one. The data show more than 2,000,000 clones, more than 80% seen once. Sample: naive CD4+ T cells sorted from blood. These receptors came from a man younger than 35 in good health. Both conserved end residues are part of each CDR3. A D gene is named only where the DNA matches it firmly. Size tells how often a clone was seen (once, few, many) or the class of an expanded clone, and some rows leave it out.

v_gene: TRBV30; d_gene: TRBD2; abundance: NA; j_gene: TRBJ2-2; CDR3aa: CAWSVLLAGAGELFF; CDR3nt: TGTGCCTGGAGTGTACTACTAGCGGGAGCCGGGGAGCTGTTTTTT
v_gene: TRBV30; d_gene: NA; abundance: once; j_gene: TRBJ2-1; CDR3aa: CAWTSSNAGGQFF; CDR3nt: TGTGCCTGGACATCCTCCAACGCCGGGGGGCAGTTCTTC
v_gene: TRBV29-1; d_gene: NA; abundance: NA; j_gene: TRBJ2-2; CDR3aa: CTALDNPNTGELFF; CDR3nt: TGCACCGCTCTTGACAACCCGAACACCGGGGAGCTGTTTTTT
v_gene: TRBV27; d_gene: NA; abundance: NA; j_gene: TRBJ1-5; CDR3aa: CASSRDKSNQPQHF; CDR3nt: TGTGCCAGCAGTCGGGACAAAAGCAATCAGCCCCAGCATTTT
v_gene: TRBV6-5; d_gene: TRBD1; abundance: once; j_gene: TRBJ1-2; CDR3aa: CASSGPQGANYGYTF; CDR3nt: TGTGCCAGCAGTGGTCCCCAGGGGGCTAACTATGGCTACACCTTC
v_gene: TRBV7-2; d_gene: NA; abundance: NA; j_gene: TRBJ1-4; CDR3aa: CASSLESGLYNEKLFF; CDR3nt: TGTGCCAGCAGCCTCGAATCGGGCCTCTACAATGAAAAACTGTTTTTT
v_gene: TRBV6-5; d_gene: TRBD1; abundance: NA; j_gene: TRBJ1-6; CDR3aa: CASRPGQGVSPLHF; CDR3nt: TGTGCCAGCAGGCCGGGACAGGGGGTATCACCCCTCCACTTT
v_gene: TRBV30; d_gene: NA; abundance: few; j_gene: TRBJ1-1; CDR3aa: CAWSRTVEAFF; CDR3nt: TGTGCCTGGAGTAGGACGGTTGAAGCTTTCTTT
v_gene: TRBV27; d_gene: TRBD1; abundance: NA; j_gene: TRBJ1-1; CDR3aa: CASRRKPGQGGPEAFF; CDR3nt: TGTGCCAGCAGACGAAAACCGGGACAGGGGGGACCTGAAGCTTTCTTT
v_gene: TRBV6-6; d_gene: TRBD2; abundance: NA; j_gene: TRBJ2-5; CDR3aa: CASSSGPAGARETQYF; CDR3nt: TGTGCCAGCAGTTCGGGGCCAGCGGGAGCCCGAGAGACCCAGTACTTC
v_gene: TRBV2; d_gene: NA; abundance: NA; j_gene: TRBJ1-2; CDR3aa: CASSEVQGLGYTF; CDR3nt: TGTGCCAGCAGTGAAGTTCAGGGCCTAGGCTACACCTTC
v_gene: TRBV5-6; d_gene: TRBD1; abundance: NA; j_gene: TRBJ1-3; CDR3aa: CASSLKTGAGNTIYF; CDR3nt: TGTGCCAGCAGCTTGAAAACAGGGGCTGGAAACACCATATATTTT
v_gene: TRBV28; d_gene: NA; abundance: NA; j_gene: TRBJ2-2; CDR3aa: CASSGRGRNTGELFF; CDR3nt: TGTGCCAGCAGCGGCAGGGGCCGGAACACCGGGGAGCTGTTTTTT
v_gene: TRBV13; d_gene: TRBD2; abundance: NA; j_gene: TRBJ2-3; CDR3aa: CASSLRGGGSSTDTQYF; CDR3nt: TGTGCCAGCAGCTTAAGGGGCGGCGGGAGTAGCACAGATACGCAGTATTTT
v_gene: TRBV4-3; d_gene: TRBD2; abundance: NA; j_gene: TRBJ2-1; CDR3aa: CASSLRGLAGGFFYNEQFF; CDR3nt: TGCGCCAGCAGCCTTAGGGGACTAGCGGGAGGGTTTTTCTACAATGAGCAGTTCTTC
v_gene: TRBV27; d_gene: TRBD2; abundance: NA; j_gene: TRBJ2-2; CDR3aa: CASSRKSGGGNTGELFF; CDR3nt: TGTGCCAGCAGCCGAAAGTCGGGCGGGGGGAACACCGGGGAGCTGTTTTTT
v_gene: TRBV7-8; d_gene: TRBD1; abundance: NA; j_gene: TRBJ1-4; CDR3aa: CASSPYRGPNEKLFF; CDR3nt: TGTGCCAGCAGCCCGTACAGGGGACCTAATGAAAAACTGTTTTTT
v_gene: TRBV4-1; d_gene: NA; abundance: NA; j_gene: TRBJ2-5; CDR3aa: CASSRYLGGRETQYF; CDR3nt: TGCGCCAGCAGCCGCTACCTCGGGGGGCGGGAGACCCAGTACTTC
v_gene: TRBV6-6; d_gene: TRBD2; abundance: NA; j_gene: TRBJ2-5; CDR3aa: CASSWAPTGGETQYF; CDR3nt: TGTGCCAGCAGCTGGGCCCCGACGGGGGGAGAGACCCAGTACTTC
v_gene: TRBV2; d_gene: TRBD2; abundance: NA; j_gene: TRBJ2-1; CDR3aa: CASSVLEVGLGSEQFF; CDR3nt: TGTGCCAGCAGTGTTCTGGAGGTGGGACTAGGGAGTGAGCAGTTCTTC
v_gene: TRBV30; d_gene: TRBD1; abundance: NA; j_gene: TRBJ1-6; CDR3aa: CAWTGQHNSPLHF; CDR3nt: TGTGCCTGGACGGGACAGCATAATTCACCCCTCCACTTT
v_gene: TRBV7-9; d_gene: NA; abundance: NA; j_gene: TRBJ2-7; CDR3aa: CASSLYFEQYF; CDR3nt: TGTGCCAGCAGCTTATATTTCGAGCAGTACTTC